The next 14 T cell receptor beta chains were all read from a single sample in a study of blood T cell repertoires in COVID-19. The protocol was immunoSEQ multiplex PCR, while the TCRdb copy is restricted to in-frame clones and leaves out a portion. The sample holds some 250,000 clones, more than 65% seen once. The material sequenced was peripheral blood. These receptors originate from a woman under 30 with acute or convalescent COVID-19.

This clone was seen once. The gene calls are TRBV6-5 and TRBJ1-1; perhaps TRBD1 as D (5 bases). CDR1 and CDR2 from the germline V gene are MNHEY and SVGAGI. The CDR3 totals 16 residues. The V end was cut by 2 bases, the J end by 0 bases, with 13 bases between. The CDR3 protein is CASSYGEGPMNTEAFF. In nucleotides, the CDR3 is TGTGCCAGCAGTTACGGGGAGGGACCTATGAACACTGAAGCTTTCTTT.

In its sample, this clone was seen once. The CDR3, as DNA: TGTGCCAGCAGCCCCCTGGTGGGGGCTAATCAGCCCCAGCATTTT. This gives the protein CASSPLVGANQPQHF. The chain employs TRBV7-6 and TRBJ1-5; D may be TRBD1 (6 bases). This CDR3 contains 15 residues. Germline CDR1 reads SGHVS; CDR2 reads FNYEAQ. Trimming stripped 5 bases from V and 4 bases from J, with 15 bases between.

This chain uses TRBV29-1 with TRBJ2-7; 10 positions agree with TRBD1. V trimming: 2 bases; J trimming: 3 bases; junction bases outside the gene matches: 10. Germline V gene lookup returns CDR1 SQVTM and CDR2 ANQGSEA. This CDR3 has 16 amino acids. CDR3 sequence reads: CSVESLEGQGVYEQYF. The CDR3 nucleotides are TGCAGCGTTGAATCCCTTGAAGGACAGGGGGTCTACGAGCAGTACTTC.

This clone appeared once. V and J are TRBV27 and TRBJ2-7; 7 positions match TRBD2. The CDR3 runs to 16 residues. With V trimmed by 2 bases and J by 1 base, 8 bases remained unmatched. Germline V gives CDR1 MNHEY, CDR2 SMNVEV (reference sequence). The CDR3 loop reads CASSLDFGLVSYEQYF. The CDR3 DNA sequence: TGTGCCAGCAGTTTAGACTTTGGACTAGTTTCCTACGAGCAGTACTTC.

As DNA, the CDR3 is TGTGCCAGCAGCATGGGCGGGGAAGCCACTTTCGAGCAGTACTTC. It encodes CASSMGGEATFEQYF. The V gene is TRBV5-8, the J gene TRBJ2-7, with a weak D call TRBD2 (6 bases). V was cut by 4 bases and J by 6 bases, with 20 bases left in between. Germline V CDR1 and CDR2: SGHTS, YDEGEE. This CDR3 is 15 amino acids long.

This chain connects TRBV7-9 to TRBJ2-1; 7 bases align to TRBD2. The V segment lost 5 bases and the J segment 3 bases; nucleotides outside the gene matches: 10. Per the germline V gene, CDR1 is SEHNR and CDR2 is FQNEAQ (reference sequence). The CDR3 runs 16 residues. CDR3 loop: CASSTYSSSGYNEQFF. In DNA form, the CDR3 reads TGTGCCAGCAGCACCTATTCGTCTAGCGGCTACAATGAGCAGTTCTTC. Complete variable domain (other parts from reference TRBV7-9 and TRBJ2-1): DTGVSQNPRHKITKRGQNVTFRCDPISEHNRLYWYRQTLGQGPEFLTYFQNEAQLEKSRLLSDRFSAERPKGSFSTLEIQRTEQGDSAMYLCASSTYSSSGYNEQFFGPGTRLTVL.

In this sample, this clone turned up once. V gene TRBV10-2 combines with J gene TRBJ2-7; 9 bases map to TRBD2. The CDR3 contains 15 residues. Germline V lookup: CDR1 WSHSY, CDR2 SAAADI. Trimming removed 1 base from V and 2 bases from J; junction bases left unmatched: 3. CDR3 nucleotide sequence: TGCGCCAGCAGTGAGTGGCTAGCGGGAACCTACGAGCAGTACTTC. It translates to CASSEWLAGTYEQYF.

The V call is TRBV5-3, the J call TRBJ1-5, with D perhaps matching TRBD1 (6 bases). TRBV5-3 carries the ORF label, with uncertain function. V dropped 5 bases and J dropped 0 bases, with 24 bases sitting between them. The CDR3 contains 19 residues. The CDR3 nucleotides are TGTGCCAGAAGTCACCGGTTGGGGGCAGAACACTATAGCAATCAGCCCCAGCATTTT. Its translation: CARSHRLGAEHYSNQPQHF.

This chain joins TRBV5-5 and TRBJ2-7; D is unresolved. CDR3 length equals 14 residues. V was shortened by 3 bases and J by 2 bases, with 12 bases between the two germline ends. Germline CDR1 and CDR2: SGHKS and YYEKEE (reference sequence). CDR3 in DNA: TGTGCCAGCAGCTACCAGGATTTCCCCTACGAGCAGTACTTC. This translates into CASSYQDFPYEQYF. Full variable domain (rest looked up from reference TRBV5-5 and TRBJ2-7): DAGVTQSPTHLIKTRGQQVTLRCSPISGHKSVSWYQQVLGQGPQFIFQYYEKEERGRGNFPDRFSARQFPNYSSELNVNALLLGDSALYLCASSYQDFPYEQYFGPGTRLTVT.

The genes are TRBV12-3 or TRBV12-4 and TRBJ2-1, with TRBD1 as a possible D gene (5 bases). With 3 bases removed from V and 4 bases from J, the gap between germline ends came to 7 bases. This CDR3 spans 13 amino acids. CDR3 residues: CASSFQGYNEQFF. Here the CDR3 DNA reads TGTGCCAGCAGTTTCCAGGGTTACAATGAGCAGTTCTTC.

The chain is built from TRBV6-5 and TRBJ1-5, with TRBD1 matching over 7 bases. Germline lookup yields CDR1 MNHEY and CDR2 SVGAGI. This CDR3 has 13 amino acids. V trimming: 4 bases; J trimming: 10 bases; junction bases outside the gene matches: 7. CDR3 in amino acids: CASSLDRLKPQHF. As DNA, the CDR3 is TGTGCCAGCAGTTTGGACAGGTTAAAACCCCAGCATTTT.

The V and J genes are TRBV9 and TRBJ2-2; tentatively, D is TRBD2 (6 bases). Germline V lookup: CDR1 SGDLS, CDR2 YYNGEE. The CDR3 runs 13 residues. Trimming cost V 4 bases and J 4 bases, with 8 bases left between them. The CDR3 DNA reads TGTGCCAGCAGCATGACTAGCACCGGGGAGCTGTTTTTT. Translated, it gives CASSMTSTGELFF.

The chain employs TRBV2 and TRBJ2-1; 11 bases fit TRBD2. Germline CDR1 and CDR2: SNHLY and FYNNEI. CDR3 length: 15 amino acids. V trimming: 6 bases; J trimming: 0 bases; junction bases outside the gene matches: 1. DNA of the CDR3: TGTGCCAGCAGCCTAGCGGGAGGCTCCTACAATGAGCAGTTCTTC. It is translated as CASSLAGGSYNEQFF.

The chain links TRBV6-2 or TRBV6-3 to TRBJ2-5, with 7 positions matching TRBD1. Trimming removed 2 bases from V and 5 bases from J; junction bases left unmatched: 8. Germline V CDR1 and CDR2: MNHEY, SVGEGT. The CDR3 runs 15 residues. CDR3 nucleotides: TGTGCCAGCAGTTACGACAAGACAGGGCGGGAGACCCAGTACTTC. The encoded protein is CASSYDKTGRETQYF.